The 27 T cell receptor beta chains in this list originate from one sample, sequenced in a study of OX40 agonist ivuxolimab in advanced cancers. The protocol was immunoSEQ multiplex PCR, while the TCRdb copy is restricted to in-frame clones and leaves out a portion. This sample has approximately 49,000 clones; roughly 84% occur once, and the top ten carry 0.9% to 1.2%. Sequences were derived from CD4+ or CD8+ T cells sorted from blood, sampled in a trial of the OX40 agonist ivuxolimab. The receptors derive from an adult with an advanced solid tumor such as melanoma, head and neck, liver or kidney cancer.

V usage is TRBV6-4 and J usage is TRBJ1-6; D call uncertain. V lost 2 bases to trimming and J lost 7 bases, with 6 bases between them. CDR1 and CDR2 from the germline V gene are MRHNA and SNTAGT. This CDR3 has 13 residues. The DNA for the CDR3 is TGTGCCAGCAGTGACGAACTGAATTCACCCCTCCACTTT. It codes for CASSDELNSPLHF.

The genes are TRBV18 and TRBJ2-3; 9 nucleotides match TRBD2. V shed 3 bases, J shed 2 bases, and the junction held 6 bases outside the gene matches. CDR1 is KGHSH and CDR2 is LQKENI in the germline V gene. This CDR3 is built from 16 residues. The CDR3 region is CASSPLAGGYTDTQYF. The CDR3 region has the DNA TGTGCCAGCTCACCTCTGGCGGGAGGGTACACAGATACGCAGTATTTT.

As regards this clone: One junction end disagrees with the germline gene, perhaps due to a read error. The J gene is TRBJ1-2, the V gene TRBV7-7; 7 bases fit TRBD1. CDR3 size: 13 residues. The germline V gene encodes CDR1 SSHAT and CDR2 FNYEAQ (reference sequence). The CDR3, as DNA: TGTGCTAGCAAGGACAGGATAGCCTATGGCTACACCTTC. Protein product: CASKDRIAYGYTF. Based on the CDR3 plus reference TRBV7-7 and TRBJ1-2, the full variable domain is GAGVSQSPRYKVTKRGQDVTLRCDPISSHATLYWYQQALGQGPEFLTYFNYEAQPDKSGLPSDRFSAERPEGSISTLTIQRTEQRDSAMYRCASKDRIAYGYTFGSGTRLTVV.

The chain recombines TRBV30 with TRBJ2-5, with D uncertain. The germline V and J ends were trimmed by 0 bases and 2 bases, with 10 bases remaining between them. Germline V gives CDR1 GTSNPN, CDR2 SVGIG (reference sequence). The CDR3 totals 14 residues. The CDR3 loop reads CAWSVVTTQETQYF. Here the CDR3 DNA reads TGTGCCTGGAGTGTCGTCACAACTCAAGAGACCCAGTACTTC.

The chain has TRBV11-2 and TRBJ2-5; D uncertain. CDR1 is SGHAT, CDR2 FQNNGV, per germline. V lost 4 bases, J lost 9 bases, and 18 bases lay in between. The CDR3 length is 14 residues. CDR3 nucleotide sequence: TGTGCCAGCAGCTCCCTGGGATTCAAGAGACCCCAGTACTTC. Its protein is CASSSLGFKRPQYF.

V gene TRBV12-5 combines with J gene TRBJ2-3; D is ambiguous. Trimming removed 6 bases at V and 6 bases at J, with 10 bases between. The CDR3 contains 12 residues. CDR1 is LGHNT and CDR2 is FRNRAP in the germline V gene. In DNA form, the CDR3 reads TGTGCTAGTGGACAAGGTCGGGATACGCAGTATTTT. This translates into CASGQGRDTQYF.

The chain links TRBV7-9 to TRBJ1-6, with D perhaps matching TRBD1 (6 bases). Germline V CDR1 and CDR2: SEHNR, FQNEAQ (reference sequence). CDR3 length equals 18 residues. Trimming pared 0 bases from V and 0 bases from J, leaving 12 bases between. This CDR3 is CASSLAPGQSSYNSPLHF. The CDR3 DNA sequence: TGTGCCAGCAGCTTAGCGCCCGGACAGAGCTCCTATAATTCACCCCTCCACTTT.

V is TRBV21-1 and J is TRBJ2-3. TRBV21-1 is a documented pseudogene. The CDR3 totals 16 residues. CDR3 amino acids: CASSKPARTREDTQYF. In nucleotides, the CDR3 is TGTGCCAGCAGCAAACCCGCTCGGACACGGGAAGATACGCAGTATTTT.

The chain links TRBV9 to TRBJ2-1; D assignment may be TRBD1 or TRBD2 (5 bases each). This CDR3 region has 16 residues. Trimming took off 0 bases at V and 7 bases at J, with 17 bases between the two ends. CDR1 SGDLS and CDR2 YYNGEE come from the germline V gene. The CDR3 DNA reads TGTGCCAGCAGCGTAGACGGGGCCCTCCTTCTTAATGAGCAGTTCTTC. Protein product: CASSVDGALLLNEQFF.

As regards this clone: A junction boundary mismatches the germline segment, possibly from a read error. Distinct nucleotide sequences in the sample also encode this CDR3. This rearrangement joins TRBV6-1 to TRBJ2-7, with D perhaps matching TRBD1 or TRBD2 (5 bases each). Per germline, CDR1 MNHNS and CDR2 SASEGT. CDR3 size: 14 residues. The DNA of the CDR3 is TGTGCCAGCAGCGGGTCGGGACGGTTCTACGAGCAGTACTTT. Its protein product is CASSGSGRFYEQYF.

The chain joins TRBV7-2 to TRBJ2-7, with 10 bases aligning to TRBD2. Trimming took 1 base from V and 0 from J; bases not matched to a gene: 3. This CDR3 is 16 amino acids long. Germline lookup yields CDR1 SGHTA and CDR2 FQGNSA. The CDR3 DNA reads TGTGCCAGCAGCTTAGATTGGACTAGCGGCTCCTACGAGCAGTACTTC. Translation gives CASSLDWTSGSYEQYF.

In this sample, this clone turned up once. This chain uses TRBV7-2 with TRBJ2-3; 10 positions agree with TRBD1. Germline assignment: CDR1 SGHTA and CDR2 FQGNSA. V gave up 5 bases and J gave up 5 bases; unmatched junction bases: 7. This CDR3 has 15 residues. This CDR3 reads CASSRDRGLGDTQYF. The CDR3 DNA follows: TGTGCCAGCAGCCGGGACAGGGGCTTGGGAGATACGCAGTATTTT.

The chain employs TRBV19 and TRBJ1-3; D uncertain. CDR3 length: 13 amino acids. Trimming stripped 3 bases from V and 4 bases from J, with 7 bases between. The germline CDR1 and CDR2 sequences are LNHDA and SQIVND (reference sequence). Written as DNA, the CDR3 is TGTGCCAGTAGTATTGGTCAAGGAAACACCATATATTTT. Residues: CASSIGQGNTIYF. The whole variable domain, filled in from reference TRBV19 and TRBJ1-3, reads DGGITQSPKYLFRKEGQNVTLSCEQNLNHDAMYWYRQDPGQGLRLIYYSQIVNDFQKGDIAEGYSVSREKKESFPLTVTSAQKNPTAFYLCASSIGQGNTIYFGEGSWLTVV.

The V call is TRBV6-4, the J call TRBJ1-2; D gene ambiguous. Germline V gene sequence: CDR1 MRHNA, CDR2 SNTAGT. The CDR3 extends over 16 amino acids. V was cut by 2 bases and J by 2 bases, with 15 bases left in between. CDR3 protein: CASSDGVGKGNYGYTF. DNA for the CDR3: TGTGCCAGCAGTGACGGCGTGGGGAAAGGGAACTATGGCTACACCTTC.

The gene calls are TRBV10-3 and TRBJ2-1; 9 nucleotides agree with TRBD1. V was pared by 5 bases and J by 6 bases, with 8 bases of the junction left unmatched. The germline V gene has CDR1 ENHRY and CDR2 SYGVKD. CDR3 size: 15 residues. This chain's CDR3 is CAISPRDRASNEQFF. CDR3 sequence (DNA): TGTGCCATCAGTCCCCGGGACAGGGCTTCCAATGAGCAGTTCTTC.

The J gene is TRBJ2-7, the V gene TRBV7-9, with a possible D match to TRBD1 (6 bases). This CDR3 contains 16 residues. The V gene lost 5 bases and the J gene lost 3 bases, with 20 bases spanning the gap. Germline V gives CDR1 SEHNR, CDR2 FQNEAQ (reference sequence). Written as DNA, the CDR3 is TGTGCCAGCAGCGGAATCCGGGACACGAAGGGCTACGAGCAGTACTTC. Its protein product is CASSGIRDTKGYEQYF.

The J gene is TRBJ2-7, the V gene TRBV6-1; TRBD2 might be the D (5 bases). Trimming removed 3 bases at V and 1 base at J, with 7 bases between. Germline values: CDR1 MNHNS, CDR2 SASEGT. The CDR3 is 13 residues long. The CDR3 bases are TGTGCCAGCAGTGAGACGGGATCCTACGAGCAGTACTTC. Encoded protein: CASSETGSYEQYF.

The chain uses TRBV7-6 and TRBJ2-7, with D tentatively TRBD2 (5 bases). Germline-derived CDR1 and CDR2 are SGHVS and FNYEAQ. This CDR3 is built from 16 residues. The V and J ends lost 2 bases and 7 bases respectively, with 21 bases between them. Here the CDR3 reads CASSLSPGSREDEQYF. The CDR3 nucleotides are TGTGCCAGCAGCTTATCCCCGGGAAGCCGAGAAGATGAGCAGTACTTC.

This rearrangement joins TRBV11-2 to TRBJ2-2; D unclear. The V and J ends lost 4 bases and 7 bases respectively, with 16 bases between them. The CDR3 has 15 residues. Per germline, CDR1 SGHAT and CDR2 FQNNGV. The CDR3 protein is CASSSQGPESGELFF. The DNA of the CDR3 is TGTGCCAGCAGCTCCCAAGGCCCCGAGAGCGGGGAGCTGTTTTTT.

CDR3 DNA: TGTGCCAGCACTAAACGGAAACCCCCCTACGAGCAGTACTTC. This translates into CASTKRKPPYEQYF. V is TRBV6-4 and J is TRBJ2-7; D unresolved. Germline CDR1 MRHNA, CDR2 SNTAGT. This CDR3 contains 14 residues. Trimming took off 7 bases at V and 2 bases at J, with 15 bases between the two ends.

In this sample, this clone turned up a few times. The genes are TRBV7-9 and TRBJ2-3; possible D gene TRBD2, 5 bases. CDR1 is SEHNR and CDR2 is FQNEAQ in the germline V gene (reference sequence). CDR3 size: 15 residues. Trimming shortened V by 4 bases and J by 2 bases, and 13 bases separated the two germline ends. The CDR3 DNA reads TGTGCCAGCAGCTCCTCCGGGATAAACACAGATACGCAGTATTTT. Its translation is CASSSSGINTDTQYF.

This clone turned up a few times. The J gene is TRBJ2-5, the V gene TRBV7-2; D is possibly TRBD1 or TRBD2 (5 bases each). Trimming took 4 bases from V and 9 from J, leaving 15 bases between them. Per germline, CDR1 SGHTA and CDR2 FQGNSA. This CDR3 comprises 13 residues. The CDR3 nucleotides are TGTGCCAGCAGCTCGGGACCCGAATTCGCCCAGTACTTC. Its protein is CASSSGPEFAQYF.

The rearrangement joins TRBV4-2 to TRBJ1-5; D is unresolved. CDR1 is LGHNA, CDR2 YNFKEQ, per germline. V lost 0 bases and J 7 bases, leaving 7 bases between the germline ends. This CDR3 spans 13 amino acids. The chain's CDR3 is CASSQERLQPQHF. The CDR3 DNA sequence: TGTGCCAGCAGCCAAGAGAGGTTGCAGCCCCAGCATTTT.

This chain links TRBV7-2 with TRBJ2-7; no definite D call. With 5 bases removed from V and 5 bases from J, the gap between germline ends came to 13 bases. The CDR3 length is 13 residues. Germline values: CDR1 SGHTA, CDR2 FQGNSA. In DNA, the CDR3 is TGTGCCAGCAGCCGGGTCCATAGGGACGAGCAGTACTTC. Its protein product is CASSRVHRDEQYF.

The genes are TRBV6-4 and TRBJ2-1, with D perhaps matching TRBD1 (5 bases). The CDR3 length is 14 residues. The V end was cut by 4 bases, the J end by 9 bases, with 16 bases between. Germline CDR1 reads MRHNA; CDR2 reads SNTAGT. The CDR3 is CASSGFQGEGEQFF. In DNA, the CDR3 is TGTGCCAGCAGTGGTTTTCAGGGTGAAGGTGAGCAGTTCTTC.

The chain links TRBV5-6 to TRBJ2-2; the D is unclear. The CDR3 covers 15 residues. Trimming pared 0 bases from V and 2 bases from J, leaving 8 bases between. Germline CDR1 reads SGHDT; CDR2 reads YYEEEE. CDR3 nucleotides: TGTGCCAGCAGCTTGGGTCCCTTTAACACCGGGGAGCTGTTTTTT. This codes for CASSLGPFNTGELFF.

The gene calls are TRBV7-9 and TRBJ2-1, with D perhaps TRBD2 (6 bases). Germline assignment: CDR1 SEHNR and CDR2 FQNEAQ (reference sequence). The CDR3 is made up of 16 amino acids. Trimming removed 2 bases from V and 0 bases from J, with 11 bases in between. The DNA for the CDR3 is TGTGCCAGCAGCTTACCGGGACTCGGCTCCTACAATGAGCAGTTCTTC. It encodes CASSLPGLGSYNEQFF.